The T cell receptor beta chain under discussion was sequenced for a study of PD-L1 blockade in urothelial cancer. Background on the study: Each patient had 0 to 3 earlier chemotherapy regimens. The study recovered a median of 141,255 T cells per blood sample.

From germline, CDR1 is SGDLS and CDR2 YYNGEE. This CDR3 region has 15 residues. With V trimmed by 5 bases and J by 0 bases, 2 bases remained unmatched. Spike-ins of synthetic TCR analog templates went into each PCR. Here immunoSEQ multiplex PCR was the method, and the copy in TCRdb shows in-frame clones only, minus some. The repertoire includes about 82,000 clones, approximately 86% of them detected once, and around 5.3% sits in the top ten. Source: PBMCs, taken around atezolizumab (anti-PD-L1) treatment. The rearrangement links TRBV9 to TRBJ2-2; 9 positions match TRBD2. The clonotype was recovered from a woman in her seventies with urothelial cancer. The DNA for the CDR3 is TGTGCCAGCAGGGCTAGCGGGGCGAACACCGGGGAGCTGTTTTTT. As protein: CASRASGANTGELFF.